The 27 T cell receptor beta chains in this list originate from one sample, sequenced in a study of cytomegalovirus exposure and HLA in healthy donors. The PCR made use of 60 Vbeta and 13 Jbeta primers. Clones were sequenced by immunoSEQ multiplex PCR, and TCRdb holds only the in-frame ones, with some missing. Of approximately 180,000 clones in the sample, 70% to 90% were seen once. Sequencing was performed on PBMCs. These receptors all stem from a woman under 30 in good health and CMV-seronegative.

The CDR3 region is CASSELGQGSQYF. DNA of the CDR3: TGTGCCAGCAGTGAATTGGGACAGGGAAGTCAGTACTTC. J is TRBJ2-4 and V is TRBV2, with 9 bases fitting TRBD1. The CDR3 totals 13 residues. Germline CDR1 is SNHLY and CDR2 is FYNNEI. The V gene end was trimmed by 2 bases and the J gene end by 12 bases; junction bases not matched to a gene: 5.

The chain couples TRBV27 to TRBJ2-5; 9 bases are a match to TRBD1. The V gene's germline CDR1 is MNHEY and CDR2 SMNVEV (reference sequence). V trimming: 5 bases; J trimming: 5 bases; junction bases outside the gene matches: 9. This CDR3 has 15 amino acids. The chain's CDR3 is CASSLHRGRLETQYF. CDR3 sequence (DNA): TGTGCCAGCAGTCTCCACAGGGGGCGTCTTGAGACCCAGTACTTC.

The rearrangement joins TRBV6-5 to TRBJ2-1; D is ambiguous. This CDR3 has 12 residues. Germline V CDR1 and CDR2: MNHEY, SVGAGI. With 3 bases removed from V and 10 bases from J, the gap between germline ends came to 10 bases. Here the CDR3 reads CASSYGYSEQFF. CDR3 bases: TGTGCCAGCAGTTATGGCTATAGCGAGCAGTTCTTC.

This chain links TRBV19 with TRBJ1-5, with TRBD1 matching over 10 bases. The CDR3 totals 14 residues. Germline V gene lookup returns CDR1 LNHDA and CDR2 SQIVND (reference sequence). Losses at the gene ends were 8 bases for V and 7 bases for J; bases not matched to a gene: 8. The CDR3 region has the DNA TGTGCCAGTTGTGGGGACAGGGGCTGCCAGCCCCAGCATTTT. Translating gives CASCGDRGCQPQHF.

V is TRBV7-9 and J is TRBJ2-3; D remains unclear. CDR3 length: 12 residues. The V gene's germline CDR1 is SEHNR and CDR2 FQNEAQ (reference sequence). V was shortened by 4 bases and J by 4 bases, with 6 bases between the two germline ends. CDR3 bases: TGTGCCAGCAGCTCCTCAGCAGATACGCAGTATTTT. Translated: CASSSSADTQYF.

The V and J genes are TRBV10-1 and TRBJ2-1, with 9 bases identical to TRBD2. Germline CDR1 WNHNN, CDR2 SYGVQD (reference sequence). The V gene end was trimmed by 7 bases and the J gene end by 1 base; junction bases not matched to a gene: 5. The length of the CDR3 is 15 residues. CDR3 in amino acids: CASNPSGTSYNEQFF. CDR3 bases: TGCGCCAGCAACCCTAGCGGGACATCCTACAATGAGCAGTTCTTC.

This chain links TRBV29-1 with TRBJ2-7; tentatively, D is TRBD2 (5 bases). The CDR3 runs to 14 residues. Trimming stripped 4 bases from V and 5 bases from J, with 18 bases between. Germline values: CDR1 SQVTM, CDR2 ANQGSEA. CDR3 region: CSVVLGVAGNEQYF. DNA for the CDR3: TGCAGCGTTGTCCTCGGGGTAGCTGGGAACGAGCAGTACTTC.

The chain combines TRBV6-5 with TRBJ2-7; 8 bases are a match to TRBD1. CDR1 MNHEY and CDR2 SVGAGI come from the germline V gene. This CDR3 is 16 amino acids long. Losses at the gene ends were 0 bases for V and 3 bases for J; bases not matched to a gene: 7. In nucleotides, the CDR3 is TGTGCCAGCAGTTACTCGTCTTCCGGGACAGGCTACGAGCAGTACTTC. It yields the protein CASSYSSSGTGYEQYF.

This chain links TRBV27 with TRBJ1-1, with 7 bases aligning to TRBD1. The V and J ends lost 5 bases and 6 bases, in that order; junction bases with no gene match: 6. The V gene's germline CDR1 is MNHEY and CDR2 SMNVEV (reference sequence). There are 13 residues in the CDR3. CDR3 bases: TGTGCCAGCAGTCCGACAGGGTTGGCTGAAGCTTTCTTT. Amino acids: CASSPTGLAEAFF.

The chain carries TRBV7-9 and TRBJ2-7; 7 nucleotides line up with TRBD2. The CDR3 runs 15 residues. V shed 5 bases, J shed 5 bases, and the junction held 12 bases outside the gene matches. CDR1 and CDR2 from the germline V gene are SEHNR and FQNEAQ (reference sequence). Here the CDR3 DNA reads TGTGCCAGCAGCCCCCGGGGAGGCGGGAGCAACGAGCAGTACTTC. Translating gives CASSPRGGGSNEQYF. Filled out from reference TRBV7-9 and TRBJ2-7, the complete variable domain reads DTGVSQNPRHKITKRGQNVTFRCDPISEHNRLYWYRQTLGQGPEFLTYFQNEAQLEKSRLLSDRFSAERPKGSFSTLEIQRTEQGDSAMYLCASSPRGGGSNEQYFGPGTRLTVT.

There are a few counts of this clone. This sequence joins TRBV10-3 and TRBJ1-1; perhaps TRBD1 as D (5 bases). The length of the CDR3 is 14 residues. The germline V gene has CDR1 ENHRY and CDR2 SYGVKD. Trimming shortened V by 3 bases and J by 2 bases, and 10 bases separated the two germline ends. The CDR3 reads CAISDRTTNTEAFF. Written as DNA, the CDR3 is TGTGCCATCAGTGATAGGACAACTAACACTGAAGCTTTCTTT.

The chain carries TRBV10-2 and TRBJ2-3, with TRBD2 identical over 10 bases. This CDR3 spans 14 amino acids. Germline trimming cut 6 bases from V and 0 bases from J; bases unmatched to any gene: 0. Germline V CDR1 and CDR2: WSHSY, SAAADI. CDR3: CASRTSGSTDTQYF. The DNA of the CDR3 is TGCGCCAGCAGGACTAGCGGGAGCACAGATACGCAGTATTTT.

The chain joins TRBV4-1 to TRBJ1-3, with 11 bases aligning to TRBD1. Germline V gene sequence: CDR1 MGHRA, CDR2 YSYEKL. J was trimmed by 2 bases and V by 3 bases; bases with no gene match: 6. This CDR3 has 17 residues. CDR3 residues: CASSQVSGQGAGNTIYF. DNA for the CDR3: TGCGCCAGCAGCCAGGTTTCGGGACAGGGGGCTGGAAACACCATATATTTT.

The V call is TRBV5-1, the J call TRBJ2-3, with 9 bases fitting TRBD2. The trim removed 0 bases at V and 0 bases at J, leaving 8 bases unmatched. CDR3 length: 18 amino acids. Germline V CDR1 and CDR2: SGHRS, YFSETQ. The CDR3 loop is CASSLGSSGAPSTDTQYF. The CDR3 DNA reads TGCGCCAGCAGCTTGGGTTCTAGCGGGGCTCCTAGCACAGATACGCAGTATTTT.

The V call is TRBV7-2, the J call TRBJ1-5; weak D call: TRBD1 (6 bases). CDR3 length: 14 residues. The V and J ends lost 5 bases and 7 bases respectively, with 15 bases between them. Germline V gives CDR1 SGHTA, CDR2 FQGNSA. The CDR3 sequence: CASSKQGPRQPQHF. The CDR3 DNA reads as TGTGCCAGCAGCAAACAGGGCCCAAGGCAGCCCCAGCATTTT. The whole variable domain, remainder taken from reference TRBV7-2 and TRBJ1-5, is GAGVSQSPSNKVTEKGKDVELRCDPISGHTALYWYRQSLGQGLEFLIYFQGNSAPDKSGLPSDRFSAERTGGSVSTLTIQRTQQEDSAVYLCASSKQGPRQPQHFGDGTRLSIL.

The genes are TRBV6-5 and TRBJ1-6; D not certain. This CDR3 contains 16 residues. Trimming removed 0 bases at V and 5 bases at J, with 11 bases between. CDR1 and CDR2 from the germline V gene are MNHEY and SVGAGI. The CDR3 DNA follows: TGTGCCAGCAGTTACTCGTCGGTTACCAATAATTCACCCCTCCACTTT. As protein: CASSYSSVTNNSPLHF.

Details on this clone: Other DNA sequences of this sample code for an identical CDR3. CDR3 amino acids: CASSMSDTAYEQYF. The CDR3 DNA is TGTGCCAGTAGTATGAGTGACACAGCCTACGAGCAGTACTTC. V is TRBV19 and J is TRBJ2-7, with D uncertain. The germline CDR1 and CDR2 sequences are LNHDA and SQIVND (reference sequence). CDR3 length: 14 amino acids. The V and J ends lost 3 bases and 2 bases respectively, with 11 bases between them.

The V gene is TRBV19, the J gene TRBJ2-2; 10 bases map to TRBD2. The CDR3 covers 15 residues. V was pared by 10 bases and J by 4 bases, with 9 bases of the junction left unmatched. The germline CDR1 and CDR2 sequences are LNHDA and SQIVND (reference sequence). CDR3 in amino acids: CATSIAGGRTGELFF. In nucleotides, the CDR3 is TGTGCCACTTCGATAGCGGGAGGACGCACCGGGGAGCTGTTTTTT.

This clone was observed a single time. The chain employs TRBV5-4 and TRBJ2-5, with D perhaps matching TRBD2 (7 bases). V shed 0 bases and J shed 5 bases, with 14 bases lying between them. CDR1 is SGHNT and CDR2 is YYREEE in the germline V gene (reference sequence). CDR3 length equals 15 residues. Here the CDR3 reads CASSLGGGAVETQYF. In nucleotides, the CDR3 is TGTGCCAGCAGCTTGGGTGGGGGGGCGGTGGAGACCCAGTACTTC.

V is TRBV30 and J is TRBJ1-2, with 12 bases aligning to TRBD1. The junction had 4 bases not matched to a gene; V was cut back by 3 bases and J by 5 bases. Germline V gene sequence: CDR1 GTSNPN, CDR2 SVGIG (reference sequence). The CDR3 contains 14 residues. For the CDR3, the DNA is TGTGCCTGGAGCCCGGGACAGGGGGCATATGGCTACACCTTC. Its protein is CAWSPGQGAYGYTF.

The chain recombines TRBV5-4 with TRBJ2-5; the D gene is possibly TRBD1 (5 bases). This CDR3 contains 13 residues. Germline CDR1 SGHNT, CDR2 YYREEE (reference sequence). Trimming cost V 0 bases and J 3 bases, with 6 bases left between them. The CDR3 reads CASSLVREETQYF. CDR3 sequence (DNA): TGTGCCAGCAGCTTGGTCAGGGAAGAGACCCAGTACTTC.

CDR3 protein: CASSVQGAYNEQFF. For the CDR3, the DNA is TGTGCCAGCAGTGTCCAGGGGGCCTACAATGAGCAGTTCTTC. V and J are TRBV6-1 and TRBJ2-1; 7 bases are a match to TRBD1. Germline V gene sequence: CDR1 MNHNS, CDR2 SASEGT. CDR3 size: 14 residues. Trimming removed 4 bases from V and 2 bases from J; junction bases left unmatched: 2.

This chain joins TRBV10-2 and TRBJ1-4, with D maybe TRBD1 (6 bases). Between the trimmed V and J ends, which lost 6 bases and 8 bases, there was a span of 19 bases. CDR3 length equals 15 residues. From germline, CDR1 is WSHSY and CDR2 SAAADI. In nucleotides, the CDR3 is TGCGCCAGCAGCCGCAACAGGGATCTAATCGAAAAACTGTTTTTT. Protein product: CASSRNRDLIEKLFF.

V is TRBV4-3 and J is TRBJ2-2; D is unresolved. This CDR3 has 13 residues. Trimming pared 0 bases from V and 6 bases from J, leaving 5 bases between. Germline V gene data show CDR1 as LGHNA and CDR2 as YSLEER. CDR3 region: CASSQDLAGELFF. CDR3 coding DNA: TGCGCCAGCAGCCAAGATCTTGCCGGGGAGCTGTTTTTT.

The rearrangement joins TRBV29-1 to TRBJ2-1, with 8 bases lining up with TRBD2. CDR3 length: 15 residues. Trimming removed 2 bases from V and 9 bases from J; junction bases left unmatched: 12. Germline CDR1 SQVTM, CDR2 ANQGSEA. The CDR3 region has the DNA TGCAGCGTTGAATGGGGACTAGGGATTGGCAGTGAGCAGTTCTTC. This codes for CSVEWGLGIGSEQFF.

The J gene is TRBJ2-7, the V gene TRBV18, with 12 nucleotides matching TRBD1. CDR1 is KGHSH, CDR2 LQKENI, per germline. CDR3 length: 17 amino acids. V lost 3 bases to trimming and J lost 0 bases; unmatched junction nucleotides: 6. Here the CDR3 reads CASSPGQGALRSYEQYF. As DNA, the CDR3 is TGTGCCAGCTCACCGGGACAGGGGGCCCTACGCTCCTACGAGCAGTACTTC.

CDR3 residues: CASSSGDGTPNTEAFF. Written as DNA, the CDR3 is TGTGCCAGCAGCTCCGGCGATGGGACACCGAACACTGAAGCTTTCTTT. The V call is TRBV11-2, the J call TRBJ1-1, with D perhaps TRBD1 (6 bases). Germline-derived CDR1 and CDR2 are SGHAT and FQNNGV. CDR3 length: 16 amino acids. With 4 bases removed from V and 1 base from J, the gap between germline ends came to 16 bases.